Presented here are 7 T cell receptor beta chains from one specimen sequenced in a study of T cells after yellow fever vaccination. TCRdb fed the 5' RACE reads into MiXCR, producing one record per CDR3 protein. This sample yields approximately 300,000 distinct CDR3 sequences, of which roughly 9.4% are seen a single time; about a sixth belongs to the top ten. The sequencing used PBMCs, collected on the day of the first yellow fever vaccination. These receptors were collected from a man younger than 35 who received the YFV17D yellow fever vaccine.

V gene TRBV7-9 combines with J gene TRBJ1-2; 9 bases are a match to TRBD1. CDR1 and CDR2 (germline): SEHNR, FQNEAQ (reference sequence). Trimming removed 5 bases from V and 8 bases from J; junction bases left unmatched: 6. There are 13 residues in the CDR3. CDR3 nucleotide sequence: TGTGCCAGCAGCCAGGACAGGGGCGCCGGCTACACCTTC. This codes for CASSQDRGAGYTF. Supplemented by reference TRBV7-9 and TRBJ1-2, the full variable domain reads DTGVSQNPRHKITKRGQNVTFRCDPISEHNRLYWYRQTLGQGPEFLTYFQNEAQLEKSRLLSDRFSAERPKGSFSTLEIQRTEQGDSAMYLCASSQDRGAGYTFGSGTRLTVV.

This clonotype was seen a few times. This CDR3 reads CASSFYSGQSSYNEQFF. CDR3 DNA sequence: TGTGCCAGCAGCTTCTACTCCGGACAGAGCTCCTACAATGAGCAGTTCTTC. The chain employs TRBV5-8 and TRBJ2-1; the D gene is possibly TRBD1 (6 bases). Germline V CDR1 and CDR2: SGHTS, YDEGEE. The CDR3 has 17 amino acids. V gave up 2 bases and J gave up 0 bases, with 15 bases separating them.

J is TRBJ1-4 and V is TRBV28; a possible D gene is TRBD1 (6 bases). V lost 6 bases to trimming and J lost 0 bases, with 14 bases between them. This CDR3 is 16 amino acids long. CDR1 is MDHEN, CDR2 SYDVKM, per germline. CDR3 sequence reads: CASSRHSGATNEKLFF. The DNA of the CDR3 is TGTGCCAGCAGCCGCCATTCAGGGGCAACTAATGAAAAACTGTTTTTT.

The chain has TRBV10-3 and TRBJ2-1; D is perhaps TRBD2 (6 bases). Between the trimmed V and J ends, which lost 7 bases and 0 bases, there was a span of 16 bases. The germline V gene has CDR1 ENHRY and CDR2 SYGVKD. The CDR3 extends over 16 amino acids. The CDR3 nucleotides read TGTGCCATCACGAGTCGGGGGTCAGGCTCCTACAATGAGCAGTTCTTC. It specifies CAITSRGSGSYNEQFF.

This clonotype has at least ten counts. J is TRBJ1-5 and V is TRBV5-1, with 8 bases fitting TRBD1. The CDR3 sequence is 15 residues long. The germline V gene has CDR1 SGHRS and CDR2 YFSETQ. Trimming at V came to 4 bases and at J to 4 bases, leaving 7 bases not matched to a gene. CDR3 region: CASSPGTGANQPQHF. In DNA, the CDR3 is TGCGCCAGCAGCCCCGGGACAGGAGCTAATCAGCCCCAGCATTTT.

This clonotype was observed a handful of times. The chain joins TRBV3-1 to TRBJ2-7; TRBD2 matches 11 bases. V gave up 4 bases and J gave up 5 bases; unmatched junction bases: 10. CDR1 LGHDT and CDR2 YNNKEL come from the germline V gene (reference sequence). This CDR3 contains 16 residues. CDR3 in DNA: TGTGCCAGCAGCCGAGGCCTGGGACTAGCGGTTGACGAGCAGTACTTC. Amino acid sequence: CASSRGLGLAVDEQYF.

The rearrangement uses TRBV3-1 and TRBJ1-4; D might be TRBD1 (5 bases). The V end was cut by 3 bases, the J end by 7 bases, with 6 bases between. Germline V lookup: CDR1 LGHDT, CDR2 YNNKEL (reference sequence). The CDR3 loop spans 12 amino acids. Here the CDR3 reads CASSHDSEKLFF. As DNA, the CDR3 is TGTGCCAGCAGCCATGACAGTGAAAAACTGTTTTTT.